The T cell receptor beta chain described here comes from a study of shared clonotypes between healthy human individuals. For the study at large: The donor pool was made up of a couple of women and three men aged 18 to 49. Study results and limitations: Read depth was anticipated to influence clonotype sharing among donors. There were few donors, and this limited the genetic and exposure-history diversity represented.

Points on this clone: Its specificity is unknown.

The data were produced by immunoSEQ multiplex PCR, yet TCRdb's version contains in-frame clones alone and is incomplete. The sample holds about 490,000 clones, around 80% seen once. The length of the CDR3 is 13 residues. Losses at the gene ends were 5 bases for V and 9 bases for J; bases not matched to a gene: 7. Germline loops: CDR1 SSHAT, CDR2 FNYEAQ (reference sequence). The receptor's source is a woman in her thirties or forties in good health. Some clones in this sample may be carry-over from other donors' samples. The material sequenced was PBMCs. This sequence joins TRBV7-7 and TRBJ1-1, with 9 bases aligning to TRBD1. The CDR3 reads CASSRDRETKAFF. The CDR3 DNA reads as TGTGCCAGCAGCCGGGACAGGGAAACTAAAGCTTTCTTT.